Listed here are 27 T cell receptor beta chains from one sample, sequenced in a study of blood T cell repertoires in COVID-19. Only in-frame clones appear in the TCRdb table, and some are missing; sequencing was by immunoSEQ multiplex PCR. The sample lists about 120,000 clones, around 81% occurring once. Sequencing was performed on peripheral blood. The receptor source for this set is a man aged 55 to 70 with acute or convalescent COVID-19.

In this sample, this clone turned up once. The chain recombines TRBV27 with TRBJ1-3, with TRBD1 matching 7 bases. The CDR3 length is 15 residues. The germline V gene has CDR1 MNHEY and CDR2 SMNVEV (reference sequence). Losses at the gene ends were 5 bases for V and 0 bases for J; bases not matched to a gene: 4. The DNA of the CDR3 is TGTGCCAGCAGTATACAGGGGAACTCTGGAAACACCATATATTTT. This encodes CASSIQGNSGNTIYF.

The chain has TRBV20-1 and TRBJ2-2; TRBD2 matches 8 bases. V lost 3 bases, J lost 3 bases, and 6 bases stayed unmatched. In germline, CDR1 is DFQATT, CDR2 SNEGSKA (reference sequence). The CDR3 consists of 15 residues. The CDR3 loop is CSASKAGVDTGELFF. Written as DNA, the CDR3 is TGCAGTGCTAGTAAAGCGGGAGTCGACACCGGGGAGCTGTTTTTT.

This chain links TRBV5-8 with TRBJ1-2; D not certain. CDR1 is SGHTS and CDR2 is YDEGEE in the germline V gene. The CDR3 spans 15 residues. The V gene lost 4 bases and the J gene lost 10 bases, with 23 bases spanning the gap. The CDR3 nucleotides are TGTGCCAGCAGCAGGAGGGAGGGCTTCAAGGTATTCTACACCTTC. It specifies CASSRREGFKVFYTF. The variable domain in full, completed from reference TRBV5-8 and TRBJ1-2, reads EAGVTQSPTHLIKTRGQQATLRCSPISGHTSVYWYQQALGLGLQFLLWYDEGEERNRGNFPPRFSGRQFPNYSSELNVNALELEDSALYLCASSRREGFKVFYTFGSGTRLTVV.

The chain carries TRBV5-4 and TRBJ2-2; tentative D call: TRBD2 (5 bases). V was trimmed by 1 base and J by 7 bases, leaving 14 bases between them. This CDR3 has 15 amino acids. Germline V gives CDR1 SGHNT, CDR2 YYREEE (reference sequence). The CDR3 loop is CASSLTSSKRGELFF. The DNA for the CDR3 is TGTGCCAGCAGCTTGACTAGTTCGAAGCGCGGGGAGCTGTTTTTT. Using reference TRBV5-4 and TRBJ2-2 for the parts outside the CDR3, the full variable domain is ETGVTQSPTHLIKTRGQQVTLRCSSQSGHNTVSWYQQALGQGPQFIFQYYREEENGRGNFPPRFSGLQFPNYSSELNVNALELDDSALYLCASSLTSSKRGELFFGEGSRLTVL.

The chain carries TRBV9 and TRBJ2-5; possibly TRBD1 for D (5 bases). The V gene's germline CDR1 is SGDLS and CDR2 YYNGEE. Trimming took off 0 bases at V and 0 bases at J, with 15 bases between the two ends. The CDR3 consists of 17 residues. CDR3 amino acids: CASSVGISRQYQETQYF. The CDR3 region has the DNA TGTGCCAGCAGCGTAGGGATTAGCAGACAGTACCAAGAGACCCAGTACTTC.

The CDR3, as DNA: TGTGCCAGCAGCCAAGCCAGCCCCGGGGGGACAGATACGCAGTATTTT. Protein: CASSQASPGGTDTQYF. The chain recombines TRBV4-2 with TRBJ2-3; 7 positions match TRBD2. The germline CDR1 and CDR2 sequences are LGHNA and YNFKEQ. The V gene end was trimmed by 1 base and the J gene end by 3 bases; junction bases not matched to a gene: 7. The CDR3 is 16 amino acids.

The chain couples TRBV28 to TRBJ1-2; 7 bases are a match to TRBD1. V lost 1 base to trimming and J lost 6 bases; unmatched junction nucleotides: 5. Germline CDR1 reads MDHEN; CDR2 reads SYDVKM. The CDR3 has 14 residues. The CDR3 DNA follows: TGTGCCAGCAGTTTATTCCCCAGGGGGGATGGCTACACCTTC. Its translation is CASSLFPRGDGYTF.

The chain recombines TRBV3-1 (or the pseudogene TRBV3-2) with TRBJ1-6; D remains unclear. Per the germline V gene, CDR1 is LGHDT and CDR2 is YNNKEL (reference sequence). This CDR3 is built from 14 residues. The ends were cut back, 1 base at V and 10 bases at J, with 11 bases in the middle. The DNA for the CDR3 is TGTGCCAGCAGCCAAGTCCTGTCAGGCTCACCCCTCCACTTT. This gives the protein CASSQVLSGSPLHF.

This clone showed up just a few times. The chain carries TRBV27 and TRBJ1-4, with D tentatively TRBD1 (5 bases). The V gene's germline CDR1 is MNHEY and CDR2 SMNVEV (reference sequence). This CDR3 region has 15 residues. The ends were cut back, 5 bases at V and 5 bases at J, with 15 bases in the middle. CDR3 sequence (DNA): TGTGCCAGCAGTCCACGGGACTCCGAGAATGAAAAACTGTTTTTT. Translation: CASSPRDSENEKLFF. Based on the CDR3 plus reference TRBV27 and TRBJ1-4, the full variable domain is EAQVTQNPRYLITVTGKKLTVTCSQNMNHEYMSWYRQDPGLGLRQIYYSMNVEVTDKGDVPEGYKVSRKEKRNFPLILESPSPNQTSLYFCASSPRDSENEKLFFGSGTQLSVL.

The V and J genes are TRBV6-5 and TRBJ2-1; unclear D gene. The CDR3 covers 15 residues. Trimming removed 0 bases at V and 4 bases at J, with 10 bases between. CDR1 and CDR2 (germline): MNHEY, SVGAGI. CDR3 coding DNA: TGTGCCAGCAGTTACTCAAGAGCCCCTTACAATGAGCAGTTCTTC. Protein: CASSYSRAPYNEQFF.

This clone was found many times. The chain links TRBV27 to TRBJ2-7, with TRBD2 as a possible D gene (5 bases). V was pared by 6 bases and J by 6 bases, with 18 bases between. Germline loops: CDR1 MNHEY, CDR2 SMNVEV (reference sequence). The CDR3 is 14 residues long. The CDR3 nucleotides read TGTGCCAGCAGCCGGACTCGAAAGCGTGGCGAGCAGTACTTC. It encodes CASSRTRKRGEQYF.

The gene calls are TRBV15 and TRBJ1-3, with D hard to call. Germline values: CDR1 LNHNV, CDR2 YYDKDF (reference sequence). The V and J ends lost 1 base and 4 bases respectively, with 5 bases between them. The CDR3 totals 13 residues. In DNA, the CDR3 is TGTGCCACCAGCAGAGCGGGGGGAAACACCATATATTTT. Its translation is CATSRAGGNTIYF.

This rearrangement joins TRBV7-2 to TRBJ2-7, with 9 positions matching TRBD2. The J segment lost 5 bases and the V segment lost 1 base, leaving 12 bases of the junction unmatched. In germline, CDR1 is SGHTA, CDR2 FQGNSA. The CDR3 has 17 amino acids. CDR3 sequence (DNA): TGTGCCAGCAGCTTAGGGACCGTTAGCGGGAGTACCGACGAGCAGTACTTC. Amino acid sequence: CASSLGTVSGSTDEQYF.

This sequence joins TRBV7-9 and TRBJ2-1; possibly TRBD2 for D (6 bases). V gave up 1 base and J gave up 0 bases, with 10 bases separating them. This CDR3 contains 16 residues. Germline V CDR1 and CDR2: SEHNR, FQNEAQ (reference sequence). The CDR3 loop reads CASSLGSGSSYNEQFF. Here the CDR3 DNA reads TGTGCCAGCAGCTTAGGTTCCGGGAGCTCCTACAATGAGCAGTTCTTC.

The chain recombines TRBV6-5 with TRBJ1-3; D uncertain. The germline gives CDR1 MNHEY, CDR2 SVGAGI. V lost 6 bases, J lost 8 bases, and 14 bases lay in between. The CDR3 is 13 amino acids. The CDR3 DNA sequence: TGTGCCAGCAGGTTATCGGGCGGGGACACCATATATTTT. This gives the protein CASRLSGGDTIYF.

In this sample, this clone turned up a few times. The chain couples TRBV19 to TRBJ2-1; a weak D match, TRBD2 (6 bases). Per germline, CDR1 LNHDA and CDR2 SQIVND (reference sequence). The CDR3 spans 19 residues. V was pared by 2 bases and J by 0 bases, with 20 bases between. The CDR3 nucleotides are TGTGCCAGTAGTATAAGCACTATAGCGGATTCCCGCTCCTACAATGAGCAGTTCTTC. Protein: CASSISTIADSRSYNEQFF.

The chain uses TRBV7-3 and TRBJ2-3; D may be TRBD2 (5 bases). V lost 4 bases and J 3 bases, leaving 8 bases between the germline ends. CDR1 and CDR2 (germline): SGHTA, FQGTGA. The CDR3 totals 13 residues. As DNA, the CDR3 is TGTGCCAGCAGCTACCCGGGAACAGATACGCAGTATTTT. Translating gives CASSYPGTDTQYF.

CDR3 coding DNA: TGTGCCAGCAGCTGGGCGGGGGAGCAGTACTTC. Translated: CASSWAGEQYF. This rearrangement joins TRBV7-9 to TRBJ2-7, with TRBD2 as a possible D gene (6 bases). The CDR3 totals 11 residues. The germline gives CDR1 SEHNR, CDR2 FQNEAQ (reference sequence). The germline V and J ends were trimmed by 4 bases and 7 bases, with 8 bases remaining between them.

This chain joins TRBV23-1 and TRBJ1-1; D gene uncertain. TRBV23-1 is an ORF; its function is uncertain. This CDR3 has 11 amino acids. Trimming took 7 bases from V and 7 from J, leaving 10 bases between them. CDR3 in amino acids: CASTEGIEAFF. The CDR3, as DNA: TGCGCCAGCACCGAGGGCATTGAAGCTTTCTTT.

This sequence joins TRBV19 and TRBJ1-2; D is uncertain. Trimming pared 3 bases from V and 5 bases from J, leaving 22 bases between. Germline assignment: CDR1 LNHDA and CDR2 SQIVND (reference sequence). The CDR3 is 17 amino acids. The CDR3 DNA reads TGTGCCAGTAGTATGCTAACCGGGTCGAAGCTAAATTATGGCTACACCTTC. Translated: CASSMLTGSKLNYGYTF.

The chain is built from TRBV27 and TRBJ2-2, with 9 nucleotides matching TRBD1. Trimming took 5 bases from V and 6 from J; bases not matched to a gene: 16. CDR1 and CDR2 (germline): MNHEY, SMNVEV (reference sequence). The length of the CDR3 is 18 residues. This chain's CDR3 is CASSRYPPGQGLSGELFF. CDR3 coding DNA: TGTGCCAGCAGTCGATACCCTCCGGGACAGGGTTTATCCGGGGAGCTGTTTTTT.

This clone was seen a single time. The rearrangement joins TRBV18 to TRBJ2-5; maybe TRBD2 (5 bases). CDR1 and CDR2 (germline): KGHSH, LQKENI. The length of the CDR3 is 13 residues. With 2 bases removed from V and 2 bases from J, the gap between germline ends came to 6 bases. The CDR3 spells CASSPRLQETQYF. Written as DNA, the CDR3 is TGTGCCAGCTCACCAAGACTACAAGAGACCCAGTACTTC. Looking up the rest from reference TRBV18 and TRBJ2-5 gives the full variable domain: NAGVMQNPRHLVRRRGQEARLRCSPMKGHSHVYWYRQLPEEGLKFMVYLQKENIIDESGMPKERFSAEFPKEGPSILRIQQVVRGDSAAYFCASSPRLQETQYFGPGTRLLVL.

This chain connects TRBV7-9 to TRBJ2-1, with D maybe TRBD2 (7 bases). The V end was cut by 1 base, the J end by 4 bases, with 11 bases between. CDR1 SEHNR and CDR2 FQNEAQ come from the germline V gene (reference sequence). This CDR3 is 15 amino acids long. The CDR3 nucleotides are TGTGCCAGCAGCTTAGGAGCGGGGACATACAATGAGCAGTTCTTC. The encoded protein is CASSLGAGTYNEQFF.

The chain's CDR3 is CASSLGYVGTSAYEQYF. The CDR3 coding sequence is TGCGCCAGCAGCTTAGGTTACGTAGGGACTAGCGCCTACGAGCAGTACTTC. J is TRBJ2-7 and V is TRBV5-1; TRBD2 matches 10 bases. V was clipped by 2 bases and J by 2 bases; unmatched bases: 10. CDR3 length equals 17 residues. CDR1 is SGHRS and CDR2 is YFSETQ in the germline V gene. The full variable domain, with the rest looked up from reference TRBV5-1 and TRBJ2-7, is KAGVTQTPRYLIKTRGQQVTLSCSPISGHRSVSWYQQTPGQGLQFLFEYFSETQRNKGNFPGRFSGRQFSNSRSEMNVSTLELGDSALYLCASSLGYVGTSAYEQYFGPGTRLTVT.

The J gene is TRBJ2-7, the V gene TRBV29-1, with a possible D match to TRBD1 (6 bases). Germline-derived CDR1 and CDR2 are SQVTM and ANQGSEA. The CDR3 is 12 amino acids. Trimming took off 5 bases at V and 0 bases at J, with 8 bases between the two ends. The CDR3: CSVRRGSYEQYF. For the CDR3, the DNA is TGCAGCGTTCGCAGGGGCTCCTACGAGCAGTACTTC.

The chain employs TRBV10-3 and TRBJ1-2; 8 bases are a match to TRBD1. The V segment lost 5 bases and the J segment 3 bases; nucleotides outside the gene matches: 5. This CDR3 region has 14 residues. Looked up from germline, CDR1 is ENHRY and CDR2 is SYGVKD. CDR3 DNA: TGTGCCATCAGTCCCGGGACAGGAGACTATGGCTACACCTTC. Translation gives CAISPGTGDYGYTF.

The rearrangement joins TRBV9 to TRBJ2-3; TRBD2 matches 11 bases. The CDR3 runs to 17 residues. CDR1 and CDR2 (germline): SGDLS, YYNGEE. V shed 4 bases, J shed 1 base, and the junction held 8 bases outside the gene matches. The CDR3 spells CASSPQDSGRGTDTQYF. The CDR3 DNA sequence: TGTGCCAGCAGCCCTCAGGATAGCGGGAGGGGCACAGATACGCAGTATTTT.